Below, 28 T cell receptor beta chains from the same sample are listed, as sequenced in a study of read filtering for tumor transcriptome and immune sequencing. This library used around 400 ng RNA and molecular barcoded adaptors spanning alpha/delta and beta/gamma chains. TCRdb called the reads again in MiXCR, with one record for every CDR3 protein. The repertoire holds approximately 40,000 distinct CDR3 sequences, with about 15% as singletons. Sequencing input: a population of CD138-negative cells sorted from bone marrow. These TCRs come from a donor over 35 with multiple myeloma.

This clonotype has a count of ten or more. The chain couples TRBV4-2 to TRBJ2-7; either TRBD1 or TRBD2 may fit D (5 bases each). Germline V CDR1 and CDR2: LGHNA, YNFKEQ. V shed 3 bases and J shed 2 bases, with 14 bases lying between them. The CDR3 loop spans 15 amino acids. As DNA, the CDR3 is TGTGCCAGCAGCCAGTCCGGGACGGAAACCTACGAGCAGTACTTC. This encodes CASSQSGTETYEQYF.

Ten or more counts support this clonotype. The chain couples TRBV5-1 to TRBJ2-1, with D perhaps matching TRBD2 (6 bases). Trimming took off 4 bases at V and 2 bases at J, with 13 bases between the two ends. The CDR3 runs to 15 residues. Germline loops: CDR1 SGHRS, CDR2 YFSETQ. CDR3 DNA sequence: TGCGCCAGCAGCGGACCGACTAGTCCCTACAATGAGCAGTTCTTC. It is translated as CASSGPTSPYNEQFF.

This clonotype was found many times. The chain has TRBV28 and TRBJ2-7; a weak D match, TRBD2 (5 bases). The CDR3 sequence is 14 residues long. Trimming stripped 3 bases from V and 2 bases from J, with 11 bases between. Per germline, CDR1 MDHEN and CDR2 SYDVKM. The DNA for the CDR3 is TGTGCCAGCAGTTTGTCGAGGGTTACCTACGAGCAGTACTTC. The encoded protein is CASSLSRVTYEQYF. Looking up the rest from reference TRBV28 and TRBJ2-7 gives the full variable domain: DVKVTQSSRYLVKRTGEKVFLECVQDMDHENMFWYRQDPGLGLRLIYFSYDVKMKEKGDIPEGYSVSREKKERFSLILESASTNQTSMYLCASSLSRVTYEQYFGPGTRLTVT.

This chain uses TRBV11-1 with TRBJ1-2; perhaps TRBD1 as D (6 bases). Germline lookup yields CDR1 SGHAT and CDR2 FQDESV (reference sequence). The CDR3 runs to 12 residues. Between the trimmed V and J ends, which lost 7 bases and 6 bases, there was a span of 12 bases. The CDR3 bases are TGTGCCAGCAACAAACAGGGAAATGGCTACACCTTC. It specifies CASNKQGNGYTF.

On this clonotype: This may be a read error, as it is one base from a much larger clone. V usage is TRBV6-5 and J usage is TRBJ1-1, with D maybe TRBD1 (6 bases). The CDR3 has 14 amino acids. The V gene's germline CDR1 is MNHEY and CDR2 SVGAGI. The CDR3: CASRLQGQNTGAFF. As DNA, the CDR3 is TGTGCCAGCAGACTACAGGGTCAGAACACTGGAGCTTTCTTT.

This clonotype was observed at least ten times. The chain employs TRBV18 and TRBJ1-1, with TRBD1 identical over 9 bases. J lost 3 bases, V lost 4 bases, and 12 bases had no gene match. The CDR3 is made up of 17 amino acids. Germline values: CDR1 KGHSH, CDR2 LQKENI. The CDR3 DNA reads TGTGCCAGCTCACTGGCCGCGGGACAGGGTGGGCACACTGAAGCTTTCTTT. Protein: CASSLAAGQGGHTEAFF. Based on the CDR3 plus reference TRBV18 and TRBJ1-1, the full variable domain is NAGVMQNPRHLVRRRGQEARLRCSPMKGHSHVYWYRQLPEEGLKFMVYLQKENIIDESGMPKERFSAEFPKEGPSILRIQQVVRGDSAAYFCASSLAAGQGGHTEAFFGQGTRLTVV.

This clonotype was observed many times. The chain employs TRBV23-1 and TRBJ2-2, with TRBD2 matching over 15 bases. TRBV23-1 is identified as an open reading frame with a role that is uncertain. The CDR3 sequence is 20 residues long. V gave up 4 bases and J gave up 0 bases; unmatched junction bases: 9. DNA of the CDR3: TGCGCCAGCAGTCGACCGGGACTAGCGGGGGGAAAAGCGAACACCGGGGAGCTGTTTTTT. Protein product: CASSRPGLAGGKANTGELFF.

There are many counts of this clonotype. Here the CDR3 reads CASSLALAGVGETQYF. The CDR3, as DNA: TGTGCCAGCAGTTTGGCCCTAGCGGGGGTCGGGGAGACCCAGTACTTC. The J gene is TRBJ2-5, the V gene TRBV28; TRBD2 agrees at 10 bases. Trimming cost V 3 bases and J 5 bases; bases outside gene matches: 9. Germline CDR1 and CDR2: MDHEN and SYDVKM. This CDR3 has 16 amino acids.

The table lists this clonotype with many counts. J is TRBJ2-1 and V is TRBV27, with D tentatively TRBD2 (6 bases). CDR1 MNHEY and CDR2 SMNVEV come from the germline V gene (reference sequence). V was clipped by 6 bases and J by 10 bases, with 10 bases between them. This CDR3 spans 11 amino acids. The CDR3 loop reads CASRRLEEQFF. CDR3 nucleotides: TGTGCCAGCAGGAGACTAGAGGAGCAGTTCTTC.

The chain links TRBV7-3 to TRBJ2-7; D may be TRBD1 (6 bases). The CDR3 contains 13 residues. Germline CDR1 and CDR2: SGHTA and FQGTGA. Trimming removed 9 bases at V and 2 bases at J, with 14 bases between. CDR3 region: CASSPGAPYEQYF. The CDR3 DNA sequence: TGTGCCAGTAGCCCAGGGGCACCCTACGAGCAGTACTTC.

The sample holds many counts of this clonotype. The V call is TRBV29-1, the J call TRBJ2-1, with 10 bases identical to TRBD1. V lost 6 bases, J lost 0 bases, and 5 bases stayed unmatched. From germline, CDR1 is SQVTM and CDR2 ANQGSEA. The CDR3 consists of 15 residues. Here the CDR3 reads CSVLGQGNSYNEQFF. The DNA of the CDR3 is TGCAGCGTCCTGGGACAGGGGAACTCCTACAATGAGCAGTTCTTC.

In this sample, this clonotype turned up many times. V usage is TRBV2 and J usage is TRBJ2-2, with 7 positions matching TRBD2. The CDR3 has 15 amino acids. Germline V CDR1 and CDR2: SNHLY, FYNNEI. The trim removed 6 bases at V and 3 bases at J, leaving 7 bases unmatched. CDR3 sequence: CASRSAGRDTGELFF. CDR3 DNA sequence: TGTGCCAGCAGGTCGGCAGGGAGGGACACCGGGGAGCTGTTTTTT.

The chain recombines TRBV11-2 with TRBJ2-2, with D perhaps matching TRBD2 (5 bases). Germline CDR1 SGHAT, CDR2 FQNNGV. CDR3 size: 14 residues. Trimming stripped 7 bases from V and 4 bases from J, with 13 bases between. CDR3 DNA sequence: TGTGCCAGCAACCAACTAGATCTCACCGGGGAGCTGTTTTTT. It codes for CASNQLDLTGELFF. The complete variable domain, with remaining parts taken from reference TRBV11-2 and TRBJ2-2, reads EAGVAQSPRYKIIEKRQSVAFWCNPISGHATLYWYQQILGQGPKLLIQFQNNGVVDDSQLPKDRFSAERLKGVDSTLKIQPAKLEDSAVYLCASNQLDLTGELFFGEGSRLTVL.

Concerning this clonotype: Since a much larger clone is just one base distant, this may be a read error. CDR3 sequence reads: CASREVTGYTGELFF. CDR3 in DNA: TGTGCCAGCAGGGAGGTTACCGGGTACACCGGGGAGCTGTTTTTT. The chain links TRBV27 to TRBJ2-2, with D perhaps TRBD2 (5 bases). The CDR3 extends over 15 amino acids. CDR1 and CDR2 (germline): MNHEY, SMNVEV (reference sequence). The V end lost 6 bases, the J end lost 3 bases, and 14 bases lay between the germline ends.

This clonotype has a count of ten or more. The chain has TRBV19 and TRBJ2-1; maybe TRBD1 (6 bases). The ends were cut back, 2 bases at V and 3 bases at J, with 8 bases in the middle. Germline V gives CDR1 LNHDA, CDR2 SQIVND (reference sequence). This CDR3 contains 14 residues. The CDR3 loop reads CASSITGSYNEQFF. In DNA, the CDR3 is TGTGCCAGTAGTATAACAGGGAGCTACAATGAGCAGTTCTTC.

This clonotype was counted many times. The J gene is TRBJ1-1, the V gene TRBV27; 9 bases are a match to TRBD1. Looked up from germline, CDR1 is MNHEY and CDR2 is SMNVEV (reference sequence). Unmatched junction bases numbered 7, after V lost 5 bases and J lost 0 bases. CDR3 size: 16 residues. The CDR3 coding sequence is TGTGCCAGCAGTCTCACAGGGGGCAAGATGAACACTGAAGCTTTCTTT. Translating gives CASSLTGGKMNTEAFF.

The rearrangement uses TRBV7-2 and TRBJ2-1, with TRBD2 matching 8 bases. The V segment lost 8 bases and the J segment 7 bases; nucleotides outside the gene matches: 10. This CDR3 spans 14 amino acids. The germline V gene encodes CDR1 SGHTA and CDR2 FQGNSA. Written as DNA, the CDR3 is TGTGCCAGCCGTCTCAGCGGGAGTACGAATGAGCAGTTCTTC. Protein: CASRLSGSTNEQFF.

This clonotype was picked up many times. This sequence joins TRBV15 and TRBJ2-1; 7 bases line up with TRBD1. Germline CDR1 LNHNV, CDR2 YYDKDF (reference sequence). The CDR3 length is 15 residues. Trimming cost V 3 bases and J 5 bases; bases outside gene matches: 7. CDR3 coding DNA: TGTGCCACCAGCAGTCCCCGGACAGGACACAATGAGCAGTTCTTC. Its translation is CATSSPRTGHNEQFF.

This clonotype was counted at least ten times. The chain carries TRBV29-1 and TRBJ1-4; 8 nucleotides line up with TRBD1. Germline-derived CDR1 and CDR2 are SQVTM and ANQGSEA. The CDR3 extends over 12 amino acids. Trimming removed 5 bases from V and 8 bases from J; junction bases left unmatched: 4. This CDR3 is CSVRQGNEKLFF. The CDR3 DNA is TGCAGCGTTCGACAGGGGAACGAAAAACTGTTTTTT. Variable domain in full (rest from reference TRBV29-1 and TRBJ1-4): SAVISQKPSRDICQRGTSLTIQCQVDSQVTMMFWYRQQPGQSLTLIATANQGSEATYESGFVIDKFPISRPNLTFSTLTVSNMSPEDSSIYLCSVRQGNEKLFFGSGTQLSVL.

The gene calls are TRBV23-1 and TRBJ2-7; the D gene could be TRBD1 or TRBD2 (5 bases each). TRBV23-1 is known as an ORF, though its function is uncertain. The CDR3 has 19 amino acids. Trimming removed 4 bases from V and 3 bases from J, with 28 bases in between. The CDR3 spells CASSRYRPDPRGSNYEQYF. The DNA of the CDR3 is TGCGCCAGCAGTCGCTATAGACCCGACCCGAGGGGCTCAAACTACGAGCAGTACTTC.

CDR3 in amino acids: CASSQEWPRDEAFF. CDR3 coding DNA: TGTGCCAGCAGTCAAGAGTGGCCGCGGGATGAAGCTTTCTTT. J is TRBJ1-1 and V is TRBV6-2 or TRBV6-3; the D is unclear. CDR1 and CDR2 (germline): MNHEY, SVGEGT. The CDR3 runs to 14 residues. The V and J ends lost 5 bases and 7 bases respectively, with 17 bases between them.

This clonotype has a count of ten or more. V and J are TRBV6-6 and TRBJ2-7; no definite D call. CDR3 length equals 11 residues. Germline V CDR1 and CDR2: MNHNY, SVGAGI (reference sequence). With 4 bases removed from V and 2 bases from J, the gap between germline ends came to 3 bases. The CDR3 bases are TGTGCCAGCAGTTCCCCCTACGAGCAGTACTTC. Translation: CASSSPYEQYF.

This clonotype showed up many times. This chain links TRBV23-1 with TRBJ1-5; D may be TRBD1 (5 bases). TRBV23-1 is treated as an ORF (open reading frame) with a function not yet certain. The CDR3 covers 13 residues. V was trimmed by 5 bases and J by 4 bases, leaving 9 bases between them. The CDR3 loop reads CASSTGDNQPQHF. In DNA form, the CDR3 reads TGCGCCAGCAGTACAGGAGATAATCAGCCCCAGCATTTT.

This clonotype occurred many times. This chain joins TRBV6-6 and TRBJ2-1; D is perhaps TRBD1 (7 bases). The CDR3 covers 17 residues. Germline CDR1 is MNHNY and CDR2 is SVGAGI (reference sequence). V was shortened by 0 bases and J by 0 bases, with 12 bases between the two germline ends. The CDR3 DNA follows: TGTGCCAGCAGTTACTCTGGTCAGGGGGGCTCCTACAATGAGCAGTTCTTC. It is translated as CASSYSGQGGSYNEQFF.

Concerning this clonotype itself: A much larger clone lies a single base off, so this may be a read error. The final CDR3 position lacks the conserved phenylalanine or tryptophan, pointing to a likely read error. This sequence joins TRBV2 and TRBJ2-2, with D unclear. Germline V gene data show CDR1 as SNHLY and CDR2 as FYNNEI. This CDR3 is 11 amino acids long. Trimming removed 8 bases at V and 5 bases at J, with 6 bases between. CDR3 loop: CASVGTGELFL. The CDR3 DNA reads TGTGCCAGCGTAGGGACCGGGGAGCTGTTTCTT.

This clonotype occurred many times. CDR3 loop: CSVGQGSEKLFF. DNA of the CDR3: TGCAGCGTTGGGCAGGGAAGCGAAAAACTGTTTTTT. The chain couples TRBV29-1 to TRBJ1-4; D possibly corresponds to TRBD1 (5 bases). Trimming took off 4 bases at V and 8 bases at J, with 11 bases between the two ends. The CDR3 has 12 residues. Germline values: CDR1 SQVTM, CDR2 ANQGSEA.

This chain joins TRBV7-9 and TRBJ2-1; 13 nucleotides agree with TRBD2. This CDR3 is built from 15 residues. Looked up from germline, CDR1 is SEHNR and CDR2 is FQNEAQ (reference sequence). V was clipped by 1 base and J by 9 bases; unmatched bases: 3. The CDR3 DNA sequence: TGTGCCAGCAGCTTAGTGGGACTAGCGGGGTTTGAGCAGTTCTTC. This sequence encodes CASSLVGLAGFEQFF. Together with reference TRBV7-9 and TRBJ2-1, the CDR3 gives the full variable domain: DTGVSQNPRHKITKRGQNVTFRCDPISEHNRLYWYRQTLGQGPEFLTYFQNEAQLEKSRLLSDRFSAERPKGSFSTLEIQRTEQGDSAMYLCASSLVGLAGFEQFFGPGTRLTVL.

There are many counts of this clonotype. The genes are TRBV29-1 and TRBJ2-3; D is unresolved. The CDR3 totals 12 residues. In germline, CDR1 is SQVTM, CDR2 ANQGSEA. The V end lost 7 bases, the J end lost 8 bases, and 16 bases lay between the germline ends. The DNA of the CDR3 is TGCAGCGGAGGTGTCACGGGCGGTACGCAGTATTTT. Amino acids: CSGGVTGGTQYF.